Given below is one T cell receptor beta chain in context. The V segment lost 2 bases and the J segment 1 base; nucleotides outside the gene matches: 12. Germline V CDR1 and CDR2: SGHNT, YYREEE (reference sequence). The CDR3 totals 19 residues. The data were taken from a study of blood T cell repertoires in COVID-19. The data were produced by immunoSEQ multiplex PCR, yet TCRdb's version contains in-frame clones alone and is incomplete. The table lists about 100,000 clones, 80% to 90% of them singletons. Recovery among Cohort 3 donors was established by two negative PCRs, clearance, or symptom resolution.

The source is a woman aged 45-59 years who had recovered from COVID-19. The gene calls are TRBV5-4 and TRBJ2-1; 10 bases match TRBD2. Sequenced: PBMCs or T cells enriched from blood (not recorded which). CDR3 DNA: TGTGCCAGCAGCTTTTTCAGGTCTAGCGGGAGCCAATCCTACAATGAGCAGTTCTTC. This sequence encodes CASSFFRSSGSQSYNEQFF.